Listed below are T cell receptor beta chains from one sample, sequenced in a study of T cell responses to AZD1222 COVID-19 vaccine. Sequencing used immunoSEQ multiplex PCR; TCRdb keeps in-frame clones, though not all of them. This sample has roughly 80,000 clones, with roughly 82% found just once. Specimen: peripheral blood, collected on day 0 of AZD1222 vaccination. The receptors come from an adult in good health. The CDR3 runs from the conserved cysteine through the conserved F or W. A D gene is named only where the DNA matches it firmly. Clone size appears in some rows only: once, few, many, or a class for an expanded clone.

D gene: -; clone size: -; V gene: TRBV7-9; J gene: TRBJ2-6; CDR3 DNA: TGTGCCAGCAGCTTCAGGGACGCTGGGGCCAACGTCCTGACTTTC; CDR3 protein: CASSFRDAGANVLTF
D gene: TRBD1; clone size: once; V gene: TRBV7-2; J gene: TRBJ1-2; CDR3 DNA: TGTGCCAGCAGCACCGGGACAGGGCCTCTTGGCTACACCTTC; CDR3 protein: CASSTGTGPLGYTF
D gene: -; clone size: -; V gene: TRBV18; J gene: TRBJ1-1; CDR3 DNA: TGTGCCACCAACGGGGGAGAAAACACTGAAGCTTTCTTT; CDR3 protein: CATNGGENTEAFF
D gene: TRBD2; clone size: once; V gene: TRBV3-1/TRBV3-2; J gene: TRBJ2-5; CDR3 DNA: TGTGCCAGCGGGAGAGCGGGGGGATCTTACCAAGAGACCCAGTACTTC; CDR3 protein: CASGRAGGSYQETQYF
D gene: TRBD1; clone size: -; V gene: TRBV11-2; J gene: TRBJ1-3; CDR3 DNA: TGTGCCAGCAGGGAGAACAGGGGGCCCGGAAACACCATATATTTT; CDR3 protein: CASRENRGPGNTIYF
D gene: -; clone size: -; V gene: TRBV10-3; J gene: TRBJ2-1; CDR3 DNA: TGTGCCATCAGCGGTAGCGGAGCGTCCTACAATGAGCAGTTCTTC; CDR3 protein: CAISGSGASYNEQFF
D gene: -; clone size: -; V gene: TRBV29-1; J gene: TRBJ1-1; CDR3 DNA: TGCAGCGTTAAACCCTTTACCGGGACGGCTATGAACACTGAAGCTTTCTTT; CDR3 protein: CSVKPFTGTAMNTEAFF
D gene: TRBD2; clone size: -; V gene: TRBV6-4; J gene: TRBJ2-1; CDR3 DNA: TGTGCCAGCAGTGACTCGACTAGCGGGCACAATGAGCAGTTCTTC; CDR3 protein: CASSDSTSGHNEQFF
D gene: TRBD2; clone size: -; V gene: TRBV13; J gene: TRBJ2-3; CDR3 DNA: TGTGCCAGCAGCTGGGGACTAGCGGGAGACACTGATACGCAGTATTTT; CDR3 protein: CASSWGLAGDTDTQYF
D gene: -; clone size: -; V gene: TRBV11-3; J gene: TRBJ1-1; CDR3 DNA: TGTGCCAGCAGCTCTAATCCAAGGAACACTGAAGCTTTCTTT; CDR3 protein: CASSSNPRNTEAFF
D gene: TRBD1; clone size: -; V gene: TRBV5-4; J gene: TRBJ1-3; CDR3 DNA: TGTGCCAGCAGCTCCGGACAGGGGAAGGAAAACACCATATATTTT; CDR3 protein: CASSSGQGKENTIYF
D gene: -; clone size: -; V gene: TRBV6-5; J gene: TRBJ2-7; CDR3 DNA: TGTGCCAGCAGTTACCGTGAAGGGTCCTACGAGCAGTACTTC; CDR3 protein: CASSYREGSYEQYF
D gene: TRBD1; clone size: -; V gene: TRBV2; J gene: TRBJ2-2; CDR3 DNA: TGTGCCAGCAGTGAAGGACAGGGGGCGGACACCGGGGAGCTGTTTTTT; CDR3 protein: CASSEGQGADTGELFF
D gene: -; clone size: -; V gene: TRBV3-1/TRBV3-2; J gene: TRBJ2-2; CDR3 DNA: TGTCCCCACGGGTCGAGCCAGGGGGGATCCGGGGAGCTGTTTTTT; CDR3 protein: CPHGSSQGGSGELFF
D gene: -; clone size: -; V gene: TRBV5-1; J gene: TRBJ2-1; CDR3 DNA: TGCGCCAGCAGCTGGGATAATTCCCTCTACAATGAGCAGTTCTTC; CDR3 protein: CASSWDNSLYNEQFF
D gene: TRBD2; clone size: few; V gene: TRBV10-1; J gene: TRBJ2-7; CDR3 DNA: TGCGCCAGCAGTGAGTGCGGACTAGATGAAGTTTACGAGCAGTACTTC; CDR3 protein: CASSECGLDEVYEQYF
D gene: TRBD1; clone size: -; V gene: TRBV7-8; J gene: TRBJ1-6; CDR3 DNA: TGTGCCAGCAGCCCCAAGACAGGGATTTCTAATTCACCCCTCCACTTT; CDR3 protein: CASSPKTGISNSPLHF
D gene: TRBD2; clone size: -; V gene: TRBV2; J gene: TRBJ2-2; CDR3 DNA: TGTGCCAGCAACCTAGCGGGACACTCAAACGGGGAGCTGTTTTTT; CDR3 protein: CASNLAGHSNGELFF
D gene: -; clone size: -; V gene: TRBV29-1; J gene: TRBJ1-1; CDR3 DNA: TGCAGCGTTGAAGAACAGACAGAAGCTTTCTTT; CDR3 protein: CSVEEQTEAFF
D gene: -; clone size: -; V gene: TRBV9; J gene: TRBJ1-3; CDR3 DNA: TGTGCCAGCAGCGTAGCTTTTGACGGGCGCGGAAACACCATATATTTT; CDR3 protein: CASSVAFDGRGNTIYF
D gene: -; clone size: -; V gene: TRBV4-1; J gene: TRBJ1-1; CDR3 DNA: TGCGCCAGCAGCCAACCTCAGGGGAATGAAGCTTTCTTT; CDR3 protein: CASSQPQGNEAFF
D gene: TRBD1; clone size: once; V gene: TRBV30; J gene: TRBJ1-1; CDR3 DNA: TGTGCCTGGAGGGGAGACAGGGCGAACACTGAAGCTTTCTTT; CDR3 protein: CAWRGDRANTEAFF
D gene: -; clone size: -; V gene: TRBV4-3; J gene: TRBJ1-5; CDR3 DNA: TGCGCCAGCAGCCAGGGGAGCAATCAGCCCCAGCATTTT; CDR3 protein: CASSQGSNQPQHF
D gene: -; clone size: once; V gene: TRBV6-5; J gene: TRBJ1-1; CDR3 DNA: TGTGCCAGCACCCCACGGGGGTATGTGGCTGAAGCTTTCTTT; CDR3 protein: CASTPRGYVAEAFF
D gene: TRBD1; clone size: -; V gene: TRBV6-6; J gene: TRBJ1-1; CDR3 DNA: TGTGCCAGCAGTCAGGAGGACAGGAAGAACACTGAAGCTTTCTTT; CDR3 protein: CASSQEDRKNTEAFF
D gene: -; clone size: -; V gene: TRBV28; J gene: TRBJ2-7; CDR3 DNA: TGTGCCAGCAGCCGACCCTACGAGCAGTACTTC; CDR3 protein: CASSRPYEQYF
D gene: TRBD1; clone size: once; V gene: TRBV2; J gene: TRBJ1-2; CDR3 DNA: TGTGCCAGCAGGGGGACAGGGGATGGCTACACCTTC; CDR3 protein: CASRGTGDGYTF
D gene: TRBD1; clone size: -; V gene: TRBV6-5; J gene: TRBJ1-1; CDR3 DNA: TGTGCCAGCAGTTACTCGCAGGGGGGTTGGGCCACTGAAGCTTTCTTT; CDR3 protein: CASSYSQGGWATEAFF
D gene: -; clone size: -; V gene: TRBV6-5; J gene: TRBJ2-5; CDR3 DNA: TGTGCCAGCTCTATAGGACACCCTGAAGAGACCCAGTACTTC; CDR3 protein: CASSIGHPEETQYF
D gene: TRBD1; clone size: -; V gene: TRBV25-1; J gene: TRBJ1-4; CDR3 DNA: TGTGCCAGCAGTGAAGGACAGGGGGGTGAAAAACTGTTTTTT; CDR3 protein: CASSEGQGGEKLFF
D gene: -; clone size: few; V gene: TRBV27; J gene: TRBJ1-2; CDR3 DNA: TGTGCCAGCAGTTTATCGCTGGGATCGGCCTATGGCTACACCTTC; CDR3 protein: CASSLSLGSAYGYTF
D gene: -; clone size: -; V gene: TRBV10-3; J gene: TRBJ2-5; CDR3 DNA: TGTGCCATCAGTGAGTCGCGCGTCGGGGAGAGGCAGACCCAGTACTTC; CDR3 protein: CAISESRVGERQTQYF
D gene: TRBD2; clone size: -; V gene: TRBV6-2/TRBV6-3; J gene: TRBJ2-7; CDR3 DNA: TGTGCCAGCAGTTACCCAAGATTGGCGGGGGACTGGATCGAGCAGTACTTC; CDR3 protein: CASSYPRLAGDWIEQYF
D gene: -; clone size: -; V gene: TRBV10-1; J gene: TRBJ1-1; CDR3 DNA: TGCGCCAGCATCAGTCAGGACGGGGTTTTTGCCACTGAAGCTTTCTTT; CDR3 protein: CASISQDGVFATEAFF
D gene: -; clone size: once; V gene: TRBV5-8; J gene: TRBJ2-1; CDR3 DNA: TGTGCCAGCAGCTTCGACAGGATGGCCCACAATGAGCAGTTCTTC; CDR3 protein: CASSFDRMAHNEQFF
D gene: -; clone size: -; V gene: TRBV5-5; J gene: TRBJ2-1; CDR3 DNA: TGTGCCAGCAGCTTTTCCGGCTTGTACAATGAGCAGTTCTTC; CDR3 protein: CASSFSGLYNEQFF
D gene: TRBD2; clone size: -; V gene: TRBV4-3; J gene: TRBJ2-7; CDR3 DNA: TGCGCCAGCAGCCAAGGGCTAGCGGGAGGACCGGGTTACGAGCAGTACTTC; CDR3 protein: CASSQGLAGGPGYEQYF
D gene: -; clone size: -; V gene: TRBV7-2; J gene: TRBJ1-2; CDR3 DNA: TGTGCCAGCAGCTTAGTGCTTGGCTACACCTTC; CDR3 protein: CASSLVLGYTF
D gene: -; clone size: -; V gene: TRBV7-6; J gene: TRBJ1-5; CDR3 DNA: TGTGCCAGCAGCGCAGACACGGGCAATCAGCCCCAGCATTTT; CDR3 protein: CASSADTGNQPQHF
D gene: TRBD2; clone size: -; V gene: TRBV29-1; J gene: TRBJ2-3; CDR3 DNA: TGCAGCGTTGTCCTAGCGGGGGGGAACACAGATACGCAGTATTTT; CDR3 protein: CSVVLAGGNTDTQYF